The present T cell receptor (beta chain) was sequenced within a study of cytomegalovirus exposure and HLA in healthy donors. Overall study findings and caveats: In terms of immune exposure information, only CMV serostatus was available.

Though nominally healthy at sampling, donors likely had unrecorded immune exposures. With regard to this clone: Its antigen is not identified.

The study ran its PCR with 60 Vbeta and 13 Jbeta primers. Method: immunoSEQ multiplex PCR; TCRdb's copy keeps in-frame clones and lacks some. The sample shows about 88,000 clones, just under 70% of them seen only once. CDR3 length: 14 amino acids. The V and J ends lost 0 bases and 5 bases respectively, with 10 bases between them. Germline CDR1 LGHNA, CDR2 YSLEER. This TCR was sampled from a man aged 50 to 59 in good health and CMV-seronegative. This chain links TRBV4-3 with TRBJ1-2; possibly TRBD1 for D (5 bases). The specimen sequenced was PBMCs. The CDR3, as DNA: TGCGCCAGCAGCCAAGATGATCAGGGATATGGCTACACCTTC. Encoded protein: CASSQDDQGYGYTF.